The entry that follows covers one T cell receptor beta chain sequence. Its specificity is unknown. Positive CCR7 selection of CD45RO-negative cells yielded the naive CD8 cells, and terminally differentiated effector memory CD45RA+ cells were excluded. This entry comes from a study of shared clonotypes between healthy human individuals. General study points: The researchers took only blood, and tissue repertoires probably look different.

The CDR3 covers 15 residues. Germline CDR1 reads SGHTA; CDR2 reads FQGNSA. The ends lost 0 bases at V and 7 bases at J; junction bases unmatched: 5. TCRdb's copy holds only in-frame clones and misses some; the assay was immunoSEQ multiplex PCR. The sample contains around 2.1 million clones, 93% of which appear only once. This TCR was recovered from a man aged 18 to 30 in good health. Some clones in this sample may be carry-over from other donors' samples. The chain combines TRBV7-2 with TRBJ2-1, with 8 bases aligning to TRBD2. The sequenced sample consisted of naive CD8+ T cells from PBMCs. CDR3 protein: CASSLASGTGNEQFF. The DNA for the CDR3 is TGTGCCAGCAGCTTAGCTAGCGGGACGGGAAATGAGCAGTTCTTC.